Below, one TCR beta chain is given with its context. Its antigen is unknown. The germline and genes are mouse ones. The read terminates 1 residue before the CDR3 end, so the remaining end is supplied by the germline J gene. This specimen comes from a study of tissue T cells after allogeneic stem cell transplantation. Overall study findings and caveats: Shared clones across patients were few; motif clustering revealed tissue-specific shared signatures.

The CDR3 loop spans 12 amino acids. CDR1 is NNHNN and CDR2 is SYGAGS in the germline V gene (reference sequence). Trimming removed 5 bases at V and 4 bases at J, with 6 bases between. Sequencing of TCRbeta CDR3 at survey depth gave sequences and template counts. The repertoire was sequenced with immunoSEQ multiplex PCR; TCRdb's copy has only in-frame clones and lacks some. This table holds some 48,000 clones, 73% found once. The TCR was taken from a pool of C57BL/6 mice in good health. The chain recombines TRBV13-2 with TRBJ2-2, with D possibly being TRBD2 (6 bases). Specimen: sorted cells pooled from one or two spleens. CDR3 bases read: TGTGCCAGCGGACTGGGCACCGGGCAGCTCTAC. Translating gives CASGLGTGQLY. The whole CDR3 is CASGLGTGQLYF.